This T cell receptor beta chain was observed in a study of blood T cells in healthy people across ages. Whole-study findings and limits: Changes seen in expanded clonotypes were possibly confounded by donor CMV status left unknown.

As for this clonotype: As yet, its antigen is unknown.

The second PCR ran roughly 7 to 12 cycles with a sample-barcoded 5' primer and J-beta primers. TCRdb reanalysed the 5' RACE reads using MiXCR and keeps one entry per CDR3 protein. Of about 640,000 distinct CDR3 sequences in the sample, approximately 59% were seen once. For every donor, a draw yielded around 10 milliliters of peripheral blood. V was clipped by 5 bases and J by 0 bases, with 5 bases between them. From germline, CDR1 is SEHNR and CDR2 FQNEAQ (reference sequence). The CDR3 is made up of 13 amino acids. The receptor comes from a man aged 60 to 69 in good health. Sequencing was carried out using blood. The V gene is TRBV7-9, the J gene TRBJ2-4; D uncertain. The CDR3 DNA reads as TGTGCCAGCAGCCCCCAAGCCAAAAACATTCAGTACTTC. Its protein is CASSPQAKNIQYF. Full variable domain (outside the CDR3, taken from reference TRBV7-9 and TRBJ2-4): DTGVSQNPRHKITKRGQNVTFRCDPISEHNRLYWYRQTLGQGPEFLTYFQNEAQLEKSRLLSDRFSAERPKGSFSTLEIQRTEQGDSAMYLCASSPQAKNIQYFGAGTRLSVL.